This T cell receptor (beta chain) was observed in a study of shared clonotypes between healthy human individuals. Germline loops: CDR1 MDHEN, CDR2 SYDVKM. The CDR3 totals 15 residues. The V gene end was trimmed by 5 bases and the J gene end by 4 bases; junction bases not matched to a gene: 4. As concerns this clone: Its antigen is as yet unknown.

The study's findings and limits: The researchers took only blood, and tissue repertoires probably look different.

On sorted subsets, replicate PCRs used 150 to 250 ng DNA, or about 33,000 T cell genomes. The data were produced by immunoSEQ multiplex PCR, yet TCRdb's version contains in-frame clones alone and is incomplete. Of 2 million to 2.5 million clones detected, roughly 90% appear once; the ten largest clones hold 0.37%. The sequence derives from a man between 18 and 29 years old in good health. Some clones in this sample may be carry-over from other donors' samples. Material: naive CD4+ T cells from PBMCs. Subset in this sample: CD45RA+ positively selected. The V and J genes are TRBV28 and TRBJ2-7; 14 positions match TRBD2. The CDR3: CASSTGTSGSYEQYF. CDR3 DNA: TGTGCCAGCAGTACCGGGACTAGCGGGAGTTACGAGCAGTACTTC.